This TCR beta chain derives from a study of blood T cell repertoires in COVID-19. Sequencing was performed with immunoSEQ multiplex PCR; in TCRdb, only in-frame clones are kept and a portion is missing. The table lists some 530,000 clones, less than 90% of them singletons. CDR3 length equals 14 residues. CDR1 is SNHLY and CDR2 is FYNNEI in the germline V gene. Of note for this clone: The junction does not match germline at one end; this may be a read error.

Cohort 3 donors counted as recovered after two negative PCRs, clearance, or resolved symptoms. The chain recombines TRBV2 with TRBJ1-4, with a weak D call TRBD1 (5 bases). This sequence was found in a woman aged 55-70 years who had recovered from COVID-19. The sample was PBMCs or T cells enriched from blood (not recorded which). The CDR3 DNA follows: TGTGCCAGCAGCGAAGGAAGGGGTGATGAAAAACTGTTTTTT. Amino acid sequence: CASSEGRGDEKLFF.